The T cell receptor (beta chain) under discussion was sequenced for a study of shared clonotypes between healthy human individuals. Nashville, Tennessee was home to all donors, who were Caucasian adults. From CD4+ cells came CD45RA+ naive and CD45RA-negative memory subsets. As concerns this clone: Its cognate antigen is unknown.

Sequencing was performed with immunoSEQ multiplex PCR; in TCRdb, only in-frame clones are kept and a portion is missing. The sample shows about 2 million clones, roughly 94% of them seen only once. Study-wide points: Non-shared clonotypes were found to have lower generation probabilities than the clonotypes that were shared by all four of the sorted-subset donors. Donor scarcity curtailed the genetic and exposure-history diversity represented herein.

Sequencing input: naive CD4+ T cells sorted from blood. Specified subset: CD45RA+ positively selected. This receptor was taken from a man between 18 and 29 years old in good health.

Here the CDR3 reads CASRGLAGLGEQYF. The CDR3 region has the DNA TGTGCCAGCAGGGGACTAGCGGGATTAGGCGAGCAGTACTTC. The chain recombines TRBV7-2 with TRBJ2-7; 13 bases map to TRBD2. With 6 bases clipped from V and 6 bases from J, the junction kept 5 bases outside the gene matches. The CDR3 totals 14 residues. Looked up from germline, CDR1 is SGHTA and CDR2 is FQGNSA.